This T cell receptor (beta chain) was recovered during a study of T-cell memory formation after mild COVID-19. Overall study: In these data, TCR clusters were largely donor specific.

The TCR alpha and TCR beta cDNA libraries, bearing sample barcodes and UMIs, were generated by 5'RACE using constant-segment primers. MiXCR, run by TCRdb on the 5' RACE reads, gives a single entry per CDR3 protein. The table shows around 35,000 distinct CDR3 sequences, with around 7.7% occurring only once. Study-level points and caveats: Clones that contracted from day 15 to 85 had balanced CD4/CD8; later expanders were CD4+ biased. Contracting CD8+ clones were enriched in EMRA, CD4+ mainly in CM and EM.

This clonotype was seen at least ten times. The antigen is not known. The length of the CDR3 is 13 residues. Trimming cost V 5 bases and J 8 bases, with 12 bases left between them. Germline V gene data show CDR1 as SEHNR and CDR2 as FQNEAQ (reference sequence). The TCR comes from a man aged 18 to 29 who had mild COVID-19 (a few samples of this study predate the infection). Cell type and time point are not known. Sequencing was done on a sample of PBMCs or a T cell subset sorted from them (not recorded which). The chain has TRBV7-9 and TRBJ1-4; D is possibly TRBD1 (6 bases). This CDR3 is CASSRDTGEKLFF. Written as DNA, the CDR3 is TGTGCCAGCAGCCGGGACACGGGGGAAAAACTGTTTTTT.